These T cell receptor beta chains were read from a single sample in a study of shared clonotypes between healthy human individuals. Sequencing was performed with immunoSEQ multiplex PCR; in TCRdb, only in-frame clones are kept and a portion is missing. The top ten hold around 0.4% of the sample, which has approximately 2.1 million clones, more than 85% seen once. What was sequenced was naive CD4+ T cells from PBMCs. These receptor sequences come from a man younger than 35 in good health. Some clones in this sample may be carry-over from other donors' samples. Both conserved end residues are part of each CDR3. D genes are given only for firm matches. Size values are once, few and many counts, or a class for expanded clones, and some rows have none.

CDR3: CASSHGTASGANVLTF
DNA: TGCGCCAGCAGCCACGGGACGGCCTCTGGGGCCAACGTCCTGACTTTC
D: .
J: TRBJ2-6
size: .
V: TRBV5-1

CDR3: CAWSVIPDRGYEQYF
DNA: TGTGCCTGGAGTGTAATTCCGGACAGGGGCTACGAGCAGTACTTC
D: TRBD1
J: TRBJ2-7
size: .
V: TRBV30

CDR3: CASSIVVWNEQFF
DNA: TGTGCCAGTAGTATAGTGGTGTGGAATGAGCAGTTCTTC
D: .
J: TRBJ2-1
size: .
V: TRBV19

CDR3: CSVNRGPTEAFF
DNA: TGCAGCGTTAACAGAGGCCCTACTGAAGCTTTCTTT
D: .
J: TRBJ1-1
size: .
V: TRBV29-1

CDR3: CASSSTSGAFSYEQYF
DNA: TGTGCCAGCAGTTCTACTAGCGGGGCGTTCTCCTACGAGCAGTACTTC
D: TRBD2
J: TRBJ2-7
size: .
V: TRBV6-5

CDR3: CASSLELGLRKRQYF
DNA: TGTGCCAGCAGTTTAGAGTTAGGTTTGCGAAAGCGTCAGTACTTC
D: .
J: TRBJ2-4
size: .
V: TRBV28

CDR3: CASKGEGPWASEAFF
DNA: TGTGCCAGCAAGGGGGAGGGTCCTTGGGCGAGTGAAGCTTTCTTT
D: .
J: TRBJ1-1
size: .
V: TRBV28

CDR3: CASSLAGHSNQPQHF
DNA: TGTGCCAGCAGCTTAGCGGGGCATAGCAATCAGCCCCAGCATTTT
D: .
J: TRBJ1-5
size: .
V: TRBV11-2

CDR3: CASSGPTEAFF
DNA: TGTGCCAGCAGCGGCCCCACTGAAGCTTTCTTT
D: .
J: TRBJ1-1
size: .
V: TRBV6-5

CDR3: CASSQGQGTYGYTF
DNA: TGTGCCAGCAGCCAAGGACAGGGGACCTATGGCTACACCTTC
D: TRBD1
J: TRBJ1-2
size: .
V: TRBV7-9

CDR3: CASGIPGPFLAGAVAEQYF
DNA: TGTGCTAGTGGGATTCCAGGGCCATTTTTAGCGGGAGCGGTCGCCGAGCAGTACTTC
D: TRBD2
J: TRBJ2-7
size: .
V: TRBV12-5

CDR3: CASSVGQMATEAFF
DNA: TGTGCCAGCAGCGTAGGACAGATGGCCACTGAAGCTTTCTTT
D: .
J: TRBJ1-1
size: .
V: TRBV9

CDR3: CASSLGTVQNEKLFF
DNA: TGCGCCAGCAGCTTAGGGACAGTTCAAAATGAAAAACTGTTTTTT
D: TRBD1
J: TRBJ1-4
size: once
V: TRBV5-1

CDR3: CASTLLADSYNEQFF
DNA: TGTGCCAGCACCCTTTTAGCGGATAGCTACAATGAGCAGTTCTTC
D: .
J: TRBJ2-1
size: .
V: TRBV6-6

CDR3: CASSPGTGGTGELFF
DNA: TGTGCCAGCAGCCCCGGGACAGGGGGCACCGGGGAGCTGTTTTTT
D: TRBD1
J: TRBJ2-2
size: .
V: TRBV2

CDR3: CASSIVATGGDYGYTF
DNA: TGTGCCAGTAGTATAGTAGCGACAGGGGGTGACTATGGCTACACCTTC
D: TRBD1
J: TRBJ1-2
size: .
V: TRBV19

CDR3: CASGSHSTGVNTEAFF
DNA: TGTGCTAGTGGTTCACACTCGACAGGGGTGAACACTGAAGCTTTCTTT
D: TRBD1
J: TRBJ1-1
size: .
V: TRBV12-5

CDR3: CASSPGGNEQFF
DNA: TGTGCCAGCAGCCCGGGGGGCAATGAGCAGTTCTTC
D: TRBD2
J: TRBJ2-1
size: .
V: TRBV7-3

CDR3: CASSSRGQWRQETQYF
DNA: TGTGCCAGCAGTTCCCGCGGGCAGTGGAGACAAGAGACCCAGTACTTC
D: .
J: TRBJ2-5
size: .
V: TRBV6-6

CDR3: CSALGVNNQPQHF
DNA: TGCAGCGCCCTGGGAGTTAACAATCAGCCCCAGCATTTT
D: .
J: TRBJ1-5
size: few
V: TRBV29-1

CDR3: CASSSGLAGVADTQYF
DNA: TGCGCCAGCAGCTCGGGACTAGCGGGAGTAGCAGATACGCAGTATTTT
D: TRBD2
J: TRBJ2-3
size: .
V: TRBV5-1

CDR3: CASSPGQGNQPQHF
DNA: TGCGCCAGCAGCCCAGGACAGGGGAATCAGCCCCAGCATTTT
D: TRBD1
J: TRBJ1-5
size: .
V: TRBV5-1

CDR3: CAWSVGGLINEKLFF
DNA: TGTGCCTGGAGTGTGGGGGGGCTTATCAATGAAAAACTGTTTTTT
D: .
J: TRBJ1-4
size: .
V: TRBV30

CDR3: CASSSGRPNQPQHF
DNA: TGTGCCAGCAGCTCAGGGAGGCCCAATCAGCCCCAGCATTTT
D: .
J: TRBJ1-5
size: .
V: TRBV5-8

CDR3: CASSLARREMRQPQHF
DNA: TGTGCCAGCAGCTTAGCCCGGCGGGAAATGAGACAGCCCCAGCATTTT
D: .
J: TRBJ1-5
size: .
V: TRBV7-8

CDR3: CASSSKGPNEQFF
DNA: TGTGCCAGCAGCTCAAAGGGCCCCAATGAGCAGTTCTTC
D: .
J: TRBJ2-1
size: .
V: TRBV5-4

CDR3: CASVTEWHIQYF
DNA: TGTGCCAGCGTAACCGAATGGCACATTCAGTACTTC
D: .
J: TRBJ2-4
size: .
V: TRBV27

CDR3: CASSHLLKAYTQYF
DNA: TGCGCCAGCAGCCACCTGCTCAAGGCCTATACGCAGTATTTT
D: .
J: TRBJ2-3
size: .
V: TRBV4-1

CDR3: CASSKGQGRFGGYTF
DNA: TGTGCCAGCAGTAAAGGACAGGGTCGCTTCGGGGGCTACACCTTC
D: TRBD1
J: TRBJ1-2
size: .
V: TRBV6-6

CDR3: CASSWGTHPTDTQYF
DNA: TGTGCCAGCAGCTGGGGCACCCATCCCACAGATACGCAGTATTTT
D: .
J: TRBJ2-3
size: .
V: TRBV11-2

CDR3: CASSPRWGRSATNEKLFF
DNA: TGTGCCAGCTCACCACGTTGGGGGAGGTCGGCAACTAATGAAAAACTGTTTTTT
D: .
J: TRBJ1-4
size: .
V: TRBV18

CDR3: CASSLGGGSSGNTIYF
DNA: TGTGCCAGCAGCTTAGGAGGCGGGAGCTCTGGAAACACCATATATTTT
D: .
J: TRBJ1-3
size: once
V: TRBV7-9

CDR3: CASSFRGVSYEQYF
DNA: TGTGCCAGCAGCTTCCGCGGGGTCTCCTACGAGCAGTACTTC
D: .
J: TRBJ2-7
size: .
V: TRBV13

CDR3: CASSLAGGINGYTF
DNA: TGTGCCAGCAGCTTAGCAGGAGGGATCAATGGCTACACCTTC
D: .
J: TRBJ1-2
size: .
V: TRBV11-2

CDR3: CASSLFLVGGNTEAFF
DNA: TGTGCCAGCAGCTTGTTCTTGGTTGGGGGGAACACTGAAGCTTTCTTT
D: .
J: TRBJ1-1
size: .
V: TRBV5-6

CDR3: CASSPTLTSGRADTQYF
DNA: TGTGCCAGCTCACCAACGTTGACTAGCGGGAGGGCAGATACGCAGTATTTT
D: TRBD2
J: TRBJ2-3
size: .
V: TRBV18

CDR3: CASSRGIASGGIYEQFF
DNA: TGTGCCAGCAGCCGAGGCATAGCTAGCGGGGGCATTTATGAGCAGTTCTTC
D: TRBD2
J: TRBJ2-1
size: .
V: TRBV11-3

CDR3: CASSLWGPSNEKLFF
DNA: TGTGCCAGTAGCCTTTGGGGACCGAGCAATGAAAAACTGTTTTTT
D: .
J: TRBJ1-4
size: .
V: TRBV19

CDR3: CASSQGVWETQYF
DNA: TGTGCCAGCAGCCAAGGGGTCTGGGAGACCCAGTACTTC
D: .
J: TRBJ2-5
size: .
V: TRBV6-4

CDR3: CAISDPTSTDTQYF
DNA: TGTGCCATCAGTGATCCGACTAGCACAGATACGCAGTATTTT
D: .
J: TRBJ2-3
size: few
V: TRBV10-3

CDR3: CASSTQTSGYNEQFF
DNA: TGTGCCAGCAGTACCCAGACTAGCGGTTACAATGAGCAGTTCTTC
D: TRBD2
J: TRBJ2-1
size: .
V: TRBV28